Each of the 15 T cell receptor beta chains below was sequenced from the same sample in a study of Ad26.COV2.S vaccination and SARS-CoV-2 variants. Described treatment: roughly 18 received Ad26.COV2.S at low or high dose, single or two shots; roughly five received placebo; per-sample allocation not given. Collection of samples fell on day 63 after the first vaccine or placebo injection. Here immunoSEQ multiplex PCR was the method, and the copy in TCRdb shows in-frame clones only, minus some. The data contain 350,000 to 500,000 clones, about 91% of them singletons. The sample consisted of peripheral blood, taken in a trial of Ad26.COV2.S vaccine versus placebo. The origin of the receptors is a person between 18 and 59 years old who received the Ad26.COV2.S COVID-19 vaccine or a placebo.

The chain joins TRBV7-2 to TRBJ1-2, with D unresolved. The CDR3 totals 13 residues. The germline V gene has CDR1 SGHTA and CDR2 FQGNSA. V was shortened by 1 base and J by 5 bases, with 8 bases between the two germline ends. This CDR3 reads CASSLGSPYGYTF. DNA for the CDR3: TGTGCCAGCAGCTTAGGGAGCCCTTATGGCTACACCTTC.

This clone was observed once. V is TRBV7-9 and J is TRBJ1-1; D is unclear. Germline lookup yields CDR1 SEHNR and CDR2 FQNEAQ (reference sequence). Trimming left V 5 bases short and J 3 bases short, with 16 bases between. There are 15 residues in the CDR3. The CDR3 here is CASSTSKSRDTEAFF. The DNA of the CDR3 is TGTGCCAGCAGCACCTCCAAGAGTAGGGACACTGAAGCTTTCTTT.

The chain carries TRBV19 and TRBJ1-5; D is unresolved. This CDR3 spans 13 amino acids. Per germline, CDR1 LNHDA and CDR2 SQIVND (reference sequence). V was shortened by 0 bases and J by 13 bases, with 13 bases between the two germline ends. The CDR3 protein is CASSIDAEALQHF. CDR3 sequence (DNA): TGTGCCAGTAGTATAGACGCGGAAGCATTACAGCATTTT.

The CDR3 is CAGPSHPNEQFF. CDR3 DNA sequence: TGTGCCGGTCCAAGCCACCCCAATGAGCAGTTCTTC. V gene TRBV6-5 combines with J gene TRBJ2-1; D gene unclear. V gave up 11 bases and J gave up 6 bases, with 14 bases separating them. The CDR3 consists of 12 residues. Germline values: CDR1 MNHEY, CDR2 SVGAGI.

The chain has TRBV5-1 and TRBJ1-1; no clear D. The CDR3 is made up of 15 amino acids. Deletions cut 1 base from V and 4 bases from J, with 14 bases between. CDR1 is SGHRS and CDR2 is YFSETQ in the germline V gene. CDR3 residues: CASSLLGSPTTEAFF. In nucleotides, the CDR3 is TGCGCCAGCAGCTTGTTAGGATCCCCGACCACTGAAGCTTTCTTT. The entire variable domain, with the rest obtained from reference TRBV5-1 and TRBJ1-1, is as follows: KAGVTQTPRYLIKTRGQQVTLSCSPISGHRSVSWYQQTPGQGLQFLFEYFSETQRNKGNFPGRFSGRQFSNSRSEMNVSTLELGDSALYLCASSLLGSPTTEAFFGQGTRLTVV.

This clone was counted a single time. The chain employs TRBV29-1 and TRBJ2-3; 12 bases match TRBD2. There are 12 residues in the CDR3. Unmatched junction bases numbered 3, after V lost 8 bases and J lost 6 bases. Germline CDR1 is SQVTM and CDR2 is ANQGSEA. CDR3 DNA sequence: TGCAGCCAAACTAGCGGGAGGGATACGCAGTATTTT. Its protein is CSQTSGRDTQYF.

The chain uses TRBV3-1 (or the pseudogene TRBV3-2) and TRBJ2-3; a possible D gene is TRBD1 (6 bases). This CDR3 has 16 amino acids. V was pared by 0 bases and J by 3 bases, with 13 bases between. CDR1 and CDR2 from the germline V gene are LGHDT and YNNKEL (reference sequence). The CDR3 reads CASSQDRGGWTDTQYF. The CDR3 DNA follows: TGTGCCAGCAGCCAAGACAGAGGGGGTTGGACAGATACGCAGTATTTT.

This chain joins TRBV6-5 and TRBJ2-7; D unclear. Germline V gives CDR1 MNHEY, CDR2 SVGAGI. Between the trimmed V and J ends, which lost 0 bases and 2 bases, there was a span of 8 bases. The CDR3 contains 14 residues. CDR3 protein: CASSYSDPPYEQYF. CDR3 bases: TGTGCCAGCAGTTACTCAGACCCACCCTACGAGCAGTACTTC.

V is TRBV18 and J is TRBJ2-3, with 7 bases aligning to TRBD2. Trimming removed 5 bases from V and 5 bases from J; junction bases left unmatched: 4. The CDR3 loop spans 13 amino acids. Germline CDR1 and CDR2: KGHSH and LQKENI. The CDR3 nucleotides are TGTGCCAGCTCAGGGGGGGTAGAAGATACGCAGTATTTT. Translating it yields CASSGGVEDTQYF.

The chain has TRBV7-9 and TRBJ1-5; possible D gene TRBD1, 6 bases. The CDR3 has 16 amino acids. CDR1 and CDR2 from the germline V gene are SEHNR and FQNEAQ (reference sequence). V was clipped by 4 bases and J by 0 bases, with 13 bases between them. Written as DNA, the CDR3 is TGTGCCAGCAGCTACCTACAGGGCCATAGCAATCAGCCCCAGCATTTT. Protein sequence: CASSYLQGHSNQPQHF. The whole variable domain, remainder taken from reference TRBV7-9 and TRBJ1-5, is DTGVSQNPRHKITKRGQNVTFRCDPISEHNRLYWYRQTLGQGPEFLTYFQNEAQLEKSRLLSDRFSAERPKGSFSTLEIQRTEQGDSAMYLCASSYLQGHSNQPQHFGDGTRLSIL.

The chain links TRBV11-2 to TRBJ1-2; D uncertain. Germline values: CDR1 SGHAT, CDR2 FQNNGV. The CDR3 extends over 12 amino acids. The V end was cut by 4 bases, the J end by 1 base, with 4 bases between. The CDR3 here is CASSSGNYGYTF. The CDR3 DNA is TGTGCCAGCAGCTCGGGTAACTATGGCTACACCTTC.

Ten or more counts support this clone. V and J are TRBV11-2 and TRBJ2-1, with 7 bases aligning to TRBD2. With 7 bases clipped from V and 8 bases from J, the junction kept 20 bases outside the gene matches. Germline lookup yields CDR1 SGHAT and CDR2 FQNNGV. The CDR3 is 17 residues long. The CDR3 sequence: CASNPLIGRRGTYEQFF. In DNA form, the CDR3 reads TGTGCCAGCAACCCGCTTATTGGGAGGCGGGGGACGTATGAGCAGTTCTTC.

This chain connects TRBV27 to TRBJ2-1; 12 nucleotides line up with TRBD2. The ends lost 10 bases at V and 6 bases at J; junction bases unmatched: 10. The CDR3 covers 15 residues. Germline lookup yields CDR1 MNHEY and CDR2 SMNVEV (reference sequence). The CDR3 DNA follows: TGTGCCACACTAGCGGGGGGTGTATTGGGCAATGAGCAGTTCTTC. The encoded protein is CATLAGGVLGNEQFF.

About this clone itself: The same CDR3 can be traced to other DNA sequences in this sample. The chain employs TRBV7-2 and TRBJ1-5; TRBD1 aligns across 7 bases. Per germline, CDR1 SGHTA and CDR2 FQGNSA. The CDR3 contains 14 residues. V shed 3 bases and J 5 bases; nucleotides not matched to a gene: 4. CDR3 nucleotides: TGTGCCAGCAGCTTGAGACAGGGCGATCAGCCCCAGCATTTT. Its protein is CASSLRQGDQPQHF.

The chain has TRBV27 and TRBJ2-3; no firm D call. CDR1 and CDR2 (germline): MNHEY, SMNVEV (reference sequence). The ends were cut back, 8 bases at V and 0 bases at J, with 6 bases in the middle. The CDR3 length is 12 residues. CDR3 DNA sequence: TGTGCCAGCGGTAAAAGCACAGATACGCAGTATTTT. Translation gives CASGKSTDTQYF.